This T cell receptor beta chain was recovered during a study of blood T cell repertoires in COVID-19. Authors' methods: Reference gene primers were amplified, and this amplification served to estimate nucleated cell counts. The data were produced by immunoSEQ multiplex PCR, yet TCRdb's version contains in-frame clones alone and is incomplete. The V and J calls and clone size come from that table; D and trimming were worked out from the DNA. The table has around 33,000 clones, roughly 80% seen once. The sequence derives from a human donor in a cohort sampled during active COVID-19. The source material was peripheral blood.

CDR3 amino acids: CASKREGRKTQYF. The CDR3, as DNA: TGTGCCAGCAAGCGGGAGGGCCGGAAGACCCAGTACTTC. The V and J genes are TRBV7-9 and TRBJ2-5, with TRBD2 matching over 10 bases. The CDR3 length is 13 residues. From germline, CDR1 is SEHNR and CDR2 FQNEAQ (reference sequence). J gave up 6 bases and V 7 bases, and 5 bases lay outside the gene matches.